This TCR beta chain was captured in a study of T cell repertoires in cytomegalovirus infection. Whole-study context: Recently identified HLA-C-restricted CMV epitopes were used, and well-studied HLA-B-restricted CMV epitopes were used as well. Public TCR beta signature analysis indicated the presence of both CMV infection and matching HLA type.

TCRdb processed the reads anew with MiXCR; each CDR3 protein has one entry. The sample has around 540,000 distinct CDR3 sequences, 30% to 40% seen once. This clonotype was seen a handful of times. Its specificity is unknown. The CDR3 sequence is 18 residues long. The junction had 12 bases not matched to a gene; V was cut back by 5 bases and J by 3 bases. CDR1 is SGHTA and CDR2 is FQGTGA in the germline V gene. Sequenced here: cultured PBMCs, sampled from culture after CMV antigen stimulation. This chain links TRBV7-3 with TRBJ2-6, with TRBD1 matching 8 bases. This clonotype originated in a human donor in good health (CMV status not recorded). Some clones in this sample may be carry-over from other donors' samples. CDR3 in amino acids: CASSDGRTGLVGANVLTF. CDR3 bases: TGTGCCAGCAGCGACGGGCGGACAGGGCTTGTTGGGGCCAACGTCCTGACTTTC.